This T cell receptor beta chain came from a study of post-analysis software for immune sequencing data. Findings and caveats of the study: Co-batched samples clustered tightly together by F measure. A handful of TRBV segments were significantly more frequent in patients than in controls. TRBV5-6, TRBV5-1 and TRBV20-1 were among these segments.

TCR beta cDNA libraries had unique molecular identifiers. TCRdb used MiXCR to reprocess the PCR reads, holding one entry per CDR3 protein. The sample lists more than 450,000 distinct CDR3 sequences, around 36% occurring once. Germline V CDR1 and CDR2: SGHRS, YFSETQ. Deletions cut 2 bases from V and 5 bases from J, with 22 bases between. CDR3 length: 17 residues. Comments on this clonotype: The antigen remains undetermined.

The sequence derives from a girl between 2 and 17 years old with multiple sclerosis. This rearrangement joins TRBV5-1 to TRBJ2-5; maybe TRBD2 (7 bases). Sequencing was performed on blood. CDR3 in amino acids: CASSLDTGRAAGETQYF. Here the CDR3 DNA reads TGCGCCAGCAGCTTAGACACAGGGAGGGCCGCGGGGGAGACCCAGTACTTC. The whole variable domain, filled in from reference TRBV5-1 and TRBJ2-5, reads KAGVTQTPRYLIKTRGQQVTLSCSPISGHRSVSWYQQTPGQGLQFLFEYFSETQRNKGNFPGRFSGRQFSNSRSEMNVSTLELGDSALYLCASSLDTGRAAGETQYFGPGTRLLVL.